This TCR beta chain emerged from a study of immune cell composition in non-small cell lung cancer (dated by TCRdb to about 2017). Context from the whole study: Histologic subtype was assigned using H&E plus p63, CK5, Napsin A and TTF-1 immunohistochemistry, mainly lung adenocarcinoma or squamous cell carcinoma. Using Adaptive Biotechnologies, the researchers ran TCR-beta sequencing on fewer than 40 paired NSCLC tumour and non-adjacent lung specimens, along with about two dozen tumour-only specimens. For supplementary cohort #1, made up of roughly eleven lung adenocarcinoma cases, paired tumour/lung TCR-beta sequencing was done and TIL populations were generated so that tumour reactivity could be assessed. A handful of tumour specimens with TCR-beta data were rare histological subtypes and were excluded from the subtype comparisons.

TCR-beta CDR3 regions were amplified from genomic DNA by a two-step multiplex PCR, with the second step adding Illumina-compatible adaptors. As a commercial immunoSEQ service, TCR-beta immunosequencing was carried out on an Illumina platform. For the original study's pipeline: Repertoires were described by productive clonality and by Top 10 Clones, which is the percentage of T-cell templates coming from the ten most frequent sequences. Values for productive clonality spanned 0 to 1, where a value of 1 indicated a monoclonal population. Tumour-associated clones were defined as sequences comprising at least 0.1% of tumour T-cell templates but absent from matched non-adjacent lung, identified via log10 scatter plots. Student's t-tests were used for two-group comparisons, ANOVA was used for stages, and linear regression was used for relationships, with analyses conducted in GraphPad Prism7 and R. What TCRdb holds here is the immuneACCESS table cut down to in-frame rearrangements. Part of the clones is not present; checked against another copy, under half of the missing clones reflect an unresolved V gene, and the others are unexplained. The V and J calls and clone size were taken over from that table, and D and trimming were inferred from the DNA. The sample data list 6,600 or so clones, and approximately 80% of these were observed just once. The ten largest clones take up under 8% of the sample.

General conclusions and limits of the study: The reactivity cohort was only around 9 cases, and tumour-reactive clones were not shown to share sequences with the dominant in vivo tumour-associated clones. In fewer than eleven adenocarcinoma cases, a strong correlation was found between maximal tumour-associated clone frequency and TIL tumour reactivity, whereas no such correlation was found between overall clonality and TIL tumour reactivity. Smoking pack-years did not significantly correlate with tumour TCR-beta clonality. Nearly half of NSCLC cases had tumour-associated clones >0.5%, found in roughly 35% of adenocarcinomas compared with 60% to 80% of squamous carcinomas.

Normal lung samples came from the same patient and consisted of non-adjacent lung tissue collected as far from the tumour as possible, at a distance of at least 3 cm. Genomic DNA was isolated with the QIAamp DNA kit from frozen aliquots of single-cell suspensions that had not been sorted. Tissues arrived within 2 hours after resection and were immediately processed into single-cell suspensions. Tissue was broken up mechanically, digested enzymatically with DNase I, collagenase I and hyaluronidase for 30 minutes at 37 degrees C, and then filtered and RBC-lysed. Regarding this clone: This receptor's antigen is unknown. One base away there is no much larger clone; base qualities are not given.

Taken from the germline V gene, the CDR1 and CDR2 loops are SGHTA and FQGNSA. At the junction V is shortened by 3 bases and J by 6 bases; bases outside the gene matches: 2. From its cysteine to its phenylalanine, the CDR3 spans 14 amino acids. Just CDR3 DNA is preserved here, 42 bases in frame from base 1. The rearrangement combines TRBV7-2 with TRBJ2-2; a stretch of 9 junction bases matches TRBD2. The specimen sequenced was non-adjacent lung tissue. The sequence derives from a human donor with non-small cell lung cancer. The DNA sequence is TGTGCCAGCAGCTTTCTAGCGGGATCCGGGGAGCTGTTTTTT. Translated, it reads CASSFLAGSGELFF. Reference TRBV7-2 and TRBJ2-2 genes cover what lies past the CDR3, so the full variable domain is GAGVSQSPSNKVTEKGKDVELRCDPISGHTALYWYRQSLGQGLEFLIYFQGNSAPDKSGLPSDRFSAERTGGSVSTLTIQRTQQEDSAVYLCASSFLAGSGELFFGEGSRLTVL.